The sequence of this TCR beta chain was determined in a study of T cells in women clearing cervical HPV infection. Study in general: Cases: HPV16-related CIN3 or worse on histology, 2 invasive cancers.

Produced via immunoSEQ multiplex PCR; TCRdb's table is partial and in-frame only. In total, the table holds roughly 30,000 clones. A remark on this clone: Antigen: not known. From the germline J gene comes the end of the CDR3, since the read stops 3 residues before it.

The CDR3 covers 14 residues. Germline V gene lookup returns CDR1 SGHVS and CDR2 FNYEAQ. Study conclusions and caveats: Repertoire richness, not evenness, was significantly elevated in CIN3+ cases versus controls.

This clonotype was sampled from a woman aged 18 to 75 with a cervical HPV16 infection that either progressed to CIN3+ or cleared (not recorded which). The specimen was blood buffy coat. The V gene is TRBV7-6, the J gene TRBJ1-2; D not certain. CDR3: CASSPLLGPNDYTF. Partial CDR3 DNA: TGTGCCAGCAGCCCGTTGCTAGGTCCCAATGAC. Variable domain in full (rest from reference TRBV7-6 and TRBJ1-2): GAGVSQSPRYKVTKRGQDVALRCDPISGHVSLYWYRQALGQGPEFLTYFNYEAQQDKSGLPNDRFSAERPEGSISTLTIQRTEQRDSAMYRCASSPLLGPNDYTFGSGTRLTVV.